This T cell receptor (beta chain) was recovered during a study of shared clonotypes between healthy human individuals. Study conclusions and caveats: Larger richness was generally estimated for naive than memory subsets.

The table came from immunoSEQ multiplex PCR; TCRdb's copy has only in-frame clones and leaves some out. This sample yields over 2 million clones, of which approximately 95% are seen a single time; 1% to 1.3% belongs to the top ten. V dropped 7 bases and J dropped 7 bases, with 17 bases sitting between them. The CDR3 is made up of 14 amino acids. The germline V gene has CDR1 SNHLY and CDR2 FYNNEI. In the case of this clone: Its antigen is not identified.

Naive CD8 isolation took CD45RO-negative cells positively selected for CCR7 and excluded terminally differentiated effector memory CD45RA+ cells. Sequenced sample: naive CD8+ T cells sorted from blood. The V gene is TRBV2, the J gene TRBJ2-1, with D possibly matching TRBD2 (6 bases). This receptor was taken from a man between 18 and 29 years old in good health. CDR3 DNA: TGTGCCAGCACGGGGACTCTGGAGGGGAATGAGCAGTTCTTC. Translation gives CASTGTLEGNEQFF.